The 17 T cell receptor beta chains below were found in one sample sequenced in a study of blood T cells in healthy people across ages. Next came a second PCR, run for about 7 to 12 cycles, which used a sample-barcoded 5' primer along with a J-beta primer mix. One entry per CDR3 protein results from TCRdb running MiXCR on the 5' RACE reads. The table shows roughly 1.5 million distinct CDR3 sequences, with about 45% occurring only once. The source material was blood. The receptors stem from a woman aged 18-29 years in good health.

The chain has TRBV14 and TRBJ2-3, with a possible D match to TRBD1 (6 bases). From germline, CDR1 is SGHDN and CDR2 FVKESK. This CDR3 contains 16 residues. V was clipped by 0 bases and J by 0 bases, with 10 bases between them. The CDR3 region is CASSQDQGRSTDTQYF. CDR3 coding DNA: TGTGCCAGCAGCCAAGATCAGGGGCGAAGCACAGATACGCAGTATTTT.

This clonotype was counted a few times. The chain couples TRBV7-4 to TRBJ1-4; D gene uncertain. The CDR3 is 17 amino acids. In germline, CDR1 is SGHVT, CDR2 SQSDAQ. V lost 1 base and J 4 bases, leaving 16 bases between the germline ends. In nucleotides, the CDR3 is TGTGCCAGCAGCTTAGATTGGACCGATGATATTAATGAAAAACTGTTTTTT. Translation: CASSLDWTDDINEKLFF. Using reference TRBV7-4 and TRBJ1-4 for the parts outside the CDR3, the full variable domain is GAGVSQSPRYKVAKRGRDVALRCDSISGHVTLYWYRQTLGQGSEVLTYSQSDAQRDKSGRPSGRFSAERPERSVSTLKIQRTEQGDSAVYLCASSLDWTDDINEKLFFGSGTQLSVL.

This CDR3 is CASSLDRHEQYF. The CDR3 DNA follows: TGTGCCAGCAGTCTCGACCGACACGAGCAGTACTTC. The V call is TRBV7-9, the J call TRBJ2-7; D remains ambiguous. Germline CDR1 and CDR2: SEHNR and FQNEAQ (reference sequence). This CDR3 is 12 amino acids long. V gave up 6 bases and J gave up 5 bases, with 11 bases separating them.

This chain connects TRBV29-1 to TRBJ1-1, with a possible D match to TRBD1 (6 bases). The CDR3 extends over 15 amino acids. Germline loops: CDR1 SQVTM, CDR2 ANQGSEA. V shed 6 bases and J shed 3 bases, with 20 bases lying between them. The CDR3 DNA reads TGCAGCGTGAGGGGGGTTTTGAGGCGGGACACTGAAGCTTTCTTT. It specifies CSVRGVLRRDTEAFF.

The gene calls are TRBV4-1 and TRBJ2-5; weak D call: TRBD1 (5 bases). Germline lookup yields CDR1 MGHRA and CDR2 YSYEKL. V lost 1 base, J lost 11 bases, and 17 bases lay in between. There are 14 residues in the CDR3. The CDR3 is CASSQGQILNEQYF. CDR3 nucleotides: TGCGCCAGCAGCCAAGGACAGATCTTAAATGAGCAGTACTTC.

The gene calls are TRBV6-6 and TRBJ1-1; weak D call: TRBD1 (6 bases). Trimming shortened V by 6 bases and J by 2 bases, and 13 bases separated the two germline ends. The CDR3 is 14 amino acids. Germline V gene sequence: CDR1 MNHNY, CDR2 SVGAGI (reference sequence). The CDR3 sequence: CASRRTVGNTEAFF. In nucleotides, the CDR3 is TGTGCCAGCAGACGGACAGTGGGCAACACTGAAGCTTTCTTT.

This chain joins TRBV9 and TRBJ2-5; TRBD2 matches at 9 bases. The CDR3 runs 16 residues. CDR1 SGDLS and CDR2 YYNGEE come from the germline V gene. V lost 1 base, J lost 1 base, and 5 bases stayed unmatched. The CDR3 loop is CASSVMMTSGQETQYF. In DNA form, the CDR3 reads TGTGCCAGCAGCGTAATGATGACTAGCGGCCAAGAGACCCAGTACTTC. Looking up the rest from reference TRBV9 and TRBJ2-5 gives the full variable domain: DSGVTQTPKHLITATGQRVTLRCSPRSGDLSVYWYQQSLDQGLQFLIQYYNGEERAKGNILERFSAQQFPDLHSELNLSSLELGDSALYFCASSVMMTSGQETQYFGPGTRLLVL.

This clonotype has ten or more counts. The chain employs TRBV14 and TRBJ1-1; D remains ambiguous. The V gene's germline CDR1 is SGHDN and CDR2 FVKESK. Trimming removed 5 bases from V and 0 bases from J, with 10 bases in between. The CDR3 totals 14 residues. CDR3 sequence reads: CASSNPGVNTEAFF. DNA of the CDR3: TGTGCCAGCAGCAACCCCGGAGTGAACACTGAAGCTTTCTTT.

The chain couples TRBV7-9 to TRBJ2-7; D may match TRBD1 or TRBD2 (5 bases each). The CDR3 covers 13 residues. V was pared by 8 bases and J by 1 base, with 12 bases between. The V gene's germline CDR1 is SEHNR and CDR2 FQNEAQ (reference sequence). CDR3 DNA: TGTGCCAGCTGCGGGCCAGGGTCCTACGAGCAGTACTTC. Its translation: CASCGPGSYEQYF.

The chain is built from TRBV20-1 and TRBJ2-7; D gene uncertain. Trimming took 3 bases from V and 0 from J, leaving 9 bases between them. The germline CDR1 and CDR2 sequences are DFQATT and SNEGSKA (reference sequence). This CDR3 spans 13 amino acids. CDR3 sequence (DNA): TGCAGTGCTAGTAGGCCGAGCTCCTACGAGCAGTACTTC. It is translated as CSASRPSSYEQYF.

The genes are TRBV29-1 and TRBJ2-2; D unclear. The CDR3 is made up of 13 amino acids. Trimming took off 3 bases at V and 5 bases at J, with 10 bases between the two ends. Per the germline V gene, CDR1 is SQVTM and CDR2 is ANQGSEA. This chain's CDR3 is CSVDREGTGELFF. CDR3 DNA: TGCAGCGTTGATAGGGAAGGGACCGGGGAGCTGTTTTTT.

This chain connects TRBV20-1 to TRBJ1-5; 7 bases agree with TRBD1. The CDR3 consists of 13 residues. With V trimmed by 3 bases and J by 6 bases, 5 bases remained unmatched. CDR1 is DFQATT and CDR2 is SNEGSKA in the germline V gene (reference sequence). The CDR3 reads CSARGRGVQPQHF. CDR3 DNA sequence: TGCAGTGCTAGGGGCAGGGGGGTTCAGCCCCAGCATTTT.

The V gene is TRBV14, the J gene TRBJ2-7; 12 bases line up with TRBD1. Germline CDR1 and CDR2: SGHDN and FVKESK. Unmatched junction bases numbered 4, after V lost 1 base and J lost 3 bases. CDR3 length: 16 residues. This CDR3 reads CASSQAGTGGFYEQYF. For the CDR3, the DNA is TGTGCCAGCAGCCAAGCCGGGACAGGGGGCTTCTACGAGCAGTACTTC.

The chain joins TRBV4-3 to TRBJ2-2; D may be TRBD2 (5 bases). The CDR3 runs to 14 residues. Deletions cut 1 base from V and 7 bases from J, with 10 bases between. Germline CDR1 reads LGHNA; CDR2 reads YSLEER. As DNA, the CDR3 is TGCGCCAGCAGCCAAGCGACGGGGAGCGGGGAGCTGTTTTTT. Amino acids: CASSQATGSGELFF.

This clonotype was observed at least ten times. The rearrangement uses TRBV5-6 and TRBJ2-1, with a weak D call TRBD2 (6 bases). With 7 bases removed from V and 6 bases from J, the gap between germline ends came to 20 bases. The length of the CDR3 is 15 residues. Germline CDR1 reads SGHDT; CDR2 reads YYEEEE. CDR3 in amino acids: CASSTTSWGINEQFF. As DNA, the CDR3 is TGTGCCAGCTCAACTACTAGCTGGGGGATCAATGAGCAGTTCTTC.

The J gene is TRBJ1-4, the V gene TRBV18; a possible D gene is TRBD1 (5 bases). From germline, CDR1 is KGHSH and CDR2 LQKENI. Trimming removed 6 bases from V and 8 bases from J, with 16 bases in between. CDR3 length equals 14 residues. The CDR3 DNA is TGTGCCAGCTCCCCGAGGGACCTTGGGGAAAAACTGTTTTTT. Protein product: CASSPRDLGEKLFF.

J is TRBJ1-4 and V is TRBV7-9; TRBD1 might be the D (6 bases). Germline values: CDR1 SEHNR, CDR2 FQNEAQ (reference sequence). The V gene lost 3 bases and the J gene lost 3 bases, with 11 bases spanning the gap. This CDR3 contains 15 residues. The CDR3 DNA follows: TGTGCCAGCAGCTTCCTAACAGGGCCTAATGAAAAACTGTTTTTT. It yields the protein CASSFLTGPNEKLFF.